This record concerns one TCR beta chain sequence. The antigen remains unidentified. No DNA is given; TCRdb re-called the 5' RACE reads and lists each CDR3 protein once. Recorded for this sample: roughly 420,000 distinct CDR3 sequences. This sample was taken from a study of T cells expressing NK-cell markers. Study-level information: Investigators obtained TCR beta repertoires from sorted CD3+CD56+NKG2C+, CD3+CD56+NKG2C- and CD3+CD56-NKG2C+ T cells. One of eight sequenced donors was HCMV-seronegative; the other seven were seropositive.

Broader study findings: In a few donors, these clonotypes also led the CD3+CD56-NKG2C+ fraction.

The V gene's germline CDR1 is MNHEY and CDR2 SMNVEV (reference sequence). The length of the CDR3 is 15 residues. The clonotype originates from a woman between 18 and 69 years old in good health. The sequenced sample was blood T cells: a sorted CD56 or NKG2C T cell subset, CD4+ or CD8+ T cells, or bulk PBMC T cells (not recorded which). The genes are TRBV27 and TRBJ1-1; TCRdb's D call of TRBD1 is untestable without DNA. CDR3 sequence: CASSPTGGVRTEAFF.